This T cell receptor beta chain appears in the sequencing data of a study of T cell repertoires in cytomegalovirus infection. Study at large: Matching HLA type, along with CMV infection, was indicated by public TCR beta signatures. Overall study findings and caveats: Carriage of CMV together with the relevant HLA was identifiable through cumulative public TCR beta family frequency. CMV-specific TCR beta clonotypes restricted by HLA-C were the ones dominating the ex vivo response.

The table lists this clonotype with a few counts. No antigen is known for it. At one of its ends the junction is not consistent with the germline gene, which may arise from a read error. One entry per CDR3 protein results from TCRdb running MiXCR on the reads. The repertoire has roughly 320,000 distinct CDR3 sequences, around 9.6% of them found once; the top ten carry approximately 2.4%. There are 16 residues in the CDR3. Germline values: CDR1 MNHEY, CDR2 SVGEGT. Sequencing input: PBMCs. The TCR originated in a human donor in good health (CMV status not recorded). Some clones in this sample may be carry-over from other donors' samples. The V gene is TRBV6-2 or TRBV6-3, the J gene TRBJ2-5; 8 bases are shared with TRBD2. CDR3 region: CASQRGLGGPQETQYF. The CDR3 bases are TGTGCCAGCCAAAGGGGACTAGGAGGGCCTCAAGAAACCCAGTACTTC.